Detailed here is one T cell receptor beta chain. As yet, its antigen is unknown. V shed 1 base and J shed 3 bases, with 13 bases lying between them. This CDR3 has 15 amino acids. Germline V lookup: CDR1 SNHLY, CDR2 FYNNEI. These data originate in a study of cytomegalovirus exposure and HLA in healthy donors. Regarding the study as a whole: In a later analysis, TCR beta V- and J-gene trimming was associated with a missense DCLRE1C variant. Prediction of most subjects' HLA-A and HLA-B alleles by TCR beta sequences was reportedly accurate. Within an earlier analysis, most TCR beta V segments proved productive either about 87% or about 30% of the time.

It was with 60 Vbeta and 13 Jbeta primers that the PCR ran. Sequencing used immunoSEQ multiplex PCR; TCRdb keeps in-frame clones, though not all of them. The repertoire has about 180,000 clones, more than 70% of them found once; the top ten carry around 1.4%. The genes are TRBV2 and TRBJ2-7; TRBD1 might be the D (6 bases). The clonotype originates from a girl aged 5 to 17 in good health and CMV-seropositive. Sequencing used PBMCs. The CDR3: CASSEGLGQLYEQYF. The CDR3 nucleotides read TGTGCCAGCAGTGAAGGGTTAGGACAGCTCTACGAGCAGTACTTC.